This TCR beta chain was observed in a study of preoperative IRX-2 immunotherapy in early breast cancer. The treatment: preoperative locoregional IRX-2 cytokine immunotherapy. This phase Ib study tested locoregional IRX-2 cytokine immunotherapy given before surgery. Profiled with immunoSEQ multiplex PCR; TCRdb holds only in-frame clones, not every one. Of about 19,000 clones detected, around four fifths appear once; the ten largest clones hold more than 0.9%. The CDR3 totals 15 residues. Germline CDR1 reads SGHRS; CDR2 reads YFSETQ. V dropped 0 bases and J dropped 7 bases, with 11 bases sitting between them.

The sequencing used lymph node tissue, collected after IRX-2 immunotherapy. The clonotype was recovered from a human donor with breast cancer. This rearrangement joins TRBV5-1 to TRBJ1-6; D not certain. The CDR3 DNA sequence: TGCGCCAGCAGCTTGGGCATATCGGGAAATTCACCCCTCCACTTT. Translated, it gives CASSLGISGNSPLHF.